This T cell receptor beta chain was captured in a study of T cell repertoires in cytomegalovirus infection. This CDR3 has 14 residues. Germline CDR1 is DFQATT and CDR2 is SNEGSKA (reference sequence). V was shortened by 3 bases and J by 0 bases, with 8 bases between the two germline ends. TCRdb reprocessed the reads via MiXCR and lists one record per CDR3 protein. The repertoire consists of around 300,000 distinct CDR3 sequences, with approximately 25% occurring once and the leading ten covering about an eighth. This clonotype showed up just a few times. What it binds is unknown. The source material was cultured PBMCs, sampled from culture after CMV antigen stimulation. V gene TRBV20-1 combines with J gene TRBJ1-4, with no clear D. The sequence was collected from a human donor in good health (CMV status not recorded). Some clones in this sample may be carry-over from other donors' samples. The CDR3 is CSASRGSTNEKLFF. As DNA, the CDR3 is TGCAGTGCTAGTAGAGGGTCAACTAATGAAAAACTGTTTTTT.